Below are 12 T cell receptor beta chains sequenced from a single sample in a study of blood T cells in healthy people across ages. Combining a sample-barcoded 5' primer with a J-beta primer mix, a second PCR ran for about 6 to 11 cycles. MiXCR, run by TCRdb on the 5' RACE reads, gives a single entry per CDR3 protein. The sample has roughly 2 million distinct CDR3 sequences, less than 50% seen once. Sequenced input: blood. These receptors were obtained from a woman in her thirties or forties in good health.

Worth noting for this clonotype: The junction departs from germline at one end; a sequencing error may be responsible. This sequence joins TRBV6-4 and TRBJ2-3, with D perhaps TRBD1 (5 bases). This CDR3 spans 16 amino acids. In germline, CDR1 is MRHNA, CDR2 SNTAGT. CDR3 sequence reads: CTSSDSGALDTDTQYF. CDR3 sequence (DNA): TGTACCAGCAGTGACTCTGGGGCCTTAGACACAGATACGCAGTATTTT.

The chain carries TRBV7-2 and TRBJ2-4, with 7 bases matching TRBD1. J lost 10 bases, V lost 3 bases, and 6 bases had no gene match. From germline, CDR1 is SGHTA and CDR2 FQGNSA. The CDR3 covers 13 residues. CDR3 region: CASSFGTVEIQYF. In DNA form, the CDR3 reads TGTGCCAGCAGCTTTGGGACAGTAGAAATTCAGTACTTC.

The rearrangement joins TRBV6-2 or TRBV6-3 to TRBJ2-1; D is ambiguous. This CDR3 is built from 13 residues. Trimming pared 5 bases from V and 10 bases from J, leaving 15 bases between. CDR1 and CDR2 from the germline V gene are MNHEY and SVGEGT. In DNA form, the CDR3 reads TGTGCCAGCAGTGACGTAGCCTCCTACGAGCAGTTCTTC. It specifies CASSDVASYEQFF.

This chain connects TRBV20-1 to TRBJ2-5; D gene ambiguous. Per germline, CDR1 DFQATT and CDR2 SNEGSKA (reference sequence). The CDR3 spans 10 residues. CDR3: CSATPETQYF. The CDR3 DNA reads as TGCAGCGCAACTCCAGAGACCCAGTACTTC.

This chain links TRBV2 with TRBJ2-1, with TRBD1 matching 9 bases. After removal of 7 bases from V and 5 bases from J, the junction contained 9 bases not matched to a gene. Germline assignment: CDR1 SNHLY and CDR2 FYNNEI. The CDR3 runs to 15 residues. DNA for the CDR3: TGTGCCAGCAAGCCGGGACAGGGCATGGACAATGAGCAGTTCTTC. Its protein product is CASKPGQGMDNEQFF.

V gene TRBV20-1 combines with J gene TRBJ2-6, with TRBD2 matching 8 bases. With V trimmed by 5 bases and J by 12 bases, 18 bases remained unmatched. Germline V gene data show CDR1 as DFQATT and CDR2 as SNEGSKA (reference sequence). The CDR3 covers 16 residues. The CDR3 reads CSAPEQLAANPPVLTF. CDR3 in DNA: TGCAGTGCTCCCGAACAACTAGCGGCGAATCCCCCCGTCCTGACTTTC.

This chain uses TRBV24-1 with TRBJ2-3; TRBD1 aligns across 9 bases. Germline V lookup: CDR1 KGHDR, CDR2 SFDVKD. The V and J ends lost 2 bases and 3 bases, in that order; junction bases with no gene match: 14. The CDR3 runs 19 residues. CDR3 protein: CATSDSPPLTGGMTDTQYF. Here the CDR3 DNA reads TGTGCCACCAGTGATTCCCCTCCTTTGACAGGGGGGATGACAGATACGCAGTATTTT.

CDR3 residues: CASSVSGGVYGYTF. In nucleotides, the CDR3 is TGTGCCAGCAGTGTGTCCGGGGGAGTATATGGCTACACCTTC. The chain uses TRBV25-1 and TRBJ1-2, with D possibly being TRBD1 (5 bases). Germline V gene data show CDR1 as MGHDK and CDR2 as SYGVNS. V gave up 4 bases and J gave up 5 bases, with 14 bases separating them. The CDR3 totals 14 residues.

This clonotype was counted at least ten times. CDR3 sequence: CASSLLASLNNEQFF. The CDR3, as DNA: TGTGCCAGCAGTTTACTGGCTAGCCTTAACAATGAGCAGTTCTTC. V gene TRBV12-3 or TRBV12-4 combines with J gene TRBJ2-1, with D possibly being TRBD2 (5 bases). This CDR3 spans 15 amino acids. Between the trimmed V and J ends, which lost 2 bases and 5 bases, there was a span of 13 bases.

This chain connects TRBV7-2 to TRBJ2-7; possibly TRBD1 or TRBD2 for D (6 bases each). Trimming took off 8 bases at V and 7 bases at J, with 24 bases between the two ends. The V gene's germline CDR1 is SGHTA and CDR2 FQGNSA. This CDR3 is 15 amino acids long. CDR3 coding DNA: TGTGCCAGCGCGATCTTAGGGGGGTACTACAATGAGCAGTACTTC. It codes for CASAILGGYYNEQYF.

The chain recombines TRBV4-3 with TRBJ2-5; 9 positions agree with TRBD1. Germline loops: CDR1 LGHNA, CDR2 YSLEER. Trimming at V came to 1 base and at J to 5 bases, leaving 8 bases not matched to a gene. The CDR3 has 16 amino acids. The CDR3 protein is CASSQVSGTGHETQYF. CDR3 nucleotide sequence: TGCGCCAGCAGCCAAGTCTCCGGGACAGGGCACGAGACCCAGTACTTC.

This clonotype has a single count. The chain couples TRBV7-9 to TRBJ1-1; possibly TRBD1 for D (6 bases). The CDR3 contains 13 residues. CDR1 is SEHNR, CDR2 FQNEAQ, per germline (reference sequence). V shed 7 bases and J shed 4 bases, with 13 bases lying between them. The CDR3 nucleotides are TGTGCCAGCAAAAGGGAGGGGGGCACTGAAGCTTTCTTT. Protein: CASKREGGTEAFF.